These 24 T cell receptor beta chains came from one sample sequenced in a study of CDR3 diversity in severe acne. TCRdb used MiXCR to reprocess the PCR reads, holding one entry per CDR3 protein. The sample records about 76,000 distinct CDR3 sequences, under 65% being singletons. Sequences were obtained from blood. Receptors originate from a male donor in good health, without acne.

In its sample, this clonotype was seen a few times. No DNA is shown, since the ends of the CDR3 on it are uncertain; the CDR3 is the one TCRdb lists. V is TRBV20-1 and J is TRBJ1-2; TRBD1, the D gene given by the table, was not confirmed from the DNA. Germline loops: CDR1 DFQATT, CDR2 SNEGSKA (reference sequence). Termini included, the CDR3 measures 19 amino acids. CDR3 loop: CSASVTEAFFGQTNYGYTF.

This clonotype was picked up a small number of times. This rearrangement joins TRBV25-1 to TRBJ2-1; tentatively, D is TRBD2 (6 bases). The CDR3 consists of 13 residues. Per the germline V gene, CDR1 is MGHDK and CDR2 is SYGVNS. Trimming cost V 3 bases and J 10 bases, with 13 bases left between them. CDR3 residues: CASSDGGSSEQFF. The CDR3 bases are TGTGCCAGCAGTGACGGAGGGAGTAGCGAGCAGTTCTTC.

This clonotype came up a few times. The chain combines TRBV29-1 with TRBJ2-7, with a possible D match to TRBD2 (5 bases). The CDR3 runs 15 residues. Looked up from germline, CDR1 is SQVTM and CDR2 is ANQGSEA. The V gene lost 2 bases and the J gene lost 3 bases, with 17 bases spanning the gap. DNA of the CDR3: TGCAGCGTTGAATTTCAAGGAGGACGGAACTACGAGCAGTACTTC. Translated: CSVEFQGGRNYEQYF.

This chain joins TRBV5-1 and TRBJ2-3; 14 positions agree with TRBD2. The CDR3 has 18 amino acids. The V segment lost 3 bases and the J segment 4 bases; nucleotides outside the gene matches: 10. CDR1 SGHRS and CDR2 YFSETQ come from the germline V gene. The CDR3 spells CASSSTGTSGSAADTQYF. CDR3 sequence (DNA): TGCGCCAGCAGCTCGACCGGGACTAGCGGGAGTGCGGCAGATACGCAGTATTTT.

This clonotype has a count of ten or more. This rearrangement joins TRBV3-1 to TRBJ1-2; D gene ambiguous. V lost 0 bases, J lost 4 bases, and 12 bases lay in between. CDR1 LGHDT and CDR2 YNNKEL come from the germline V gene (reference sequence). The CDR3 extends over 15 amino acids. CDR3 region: CASSQDSGSPYGYTF. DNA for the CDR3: TGTGCCAGCAGCCAAGATTCAGGCAGTCCCTATGGCTACACCTTC.

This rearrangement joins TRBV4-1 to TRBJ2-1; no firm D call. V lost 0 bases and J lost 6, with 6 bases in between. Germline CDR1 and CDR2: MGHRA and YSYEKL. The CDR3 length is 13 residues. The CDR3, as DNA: TGCGCCAGCAGCCAAGAAGGCGGCAATGAGCAGTTCTTC. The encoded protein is CASSQEGGNEQFF.

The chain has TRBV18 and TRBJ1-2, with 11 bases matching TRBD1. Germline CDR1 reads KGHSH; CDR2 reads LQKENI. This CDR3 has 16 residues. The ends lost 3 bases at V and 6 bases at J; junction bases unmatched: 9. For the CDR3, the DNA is TGTGCCAGCTCACCGTACACTAAGGGACAGGGGGATGGCTACACCTTC. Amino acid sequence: CASSPYTKGQGDGYTF.

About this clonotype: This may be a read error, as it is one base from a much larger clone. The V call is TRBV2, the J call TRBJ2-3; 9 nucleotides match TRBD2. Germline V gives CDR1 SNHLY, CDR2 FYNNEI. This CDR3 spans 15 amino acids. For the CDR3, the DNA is TGTGTCAGCAAGGGAGCGGGAGGAGCCGCAGATACGCGGTATTTT. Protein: CVSKGAGGAADTRYF.

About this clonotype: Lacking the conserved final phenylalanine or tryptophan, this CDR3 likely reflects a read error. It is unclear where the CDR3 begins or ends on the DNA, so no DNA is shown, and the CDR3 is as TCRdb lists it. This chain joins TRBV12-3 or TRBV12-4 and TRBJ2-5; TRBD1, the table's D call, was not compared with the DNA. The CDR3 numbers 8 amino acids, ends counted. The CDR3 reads CASRPGAH.

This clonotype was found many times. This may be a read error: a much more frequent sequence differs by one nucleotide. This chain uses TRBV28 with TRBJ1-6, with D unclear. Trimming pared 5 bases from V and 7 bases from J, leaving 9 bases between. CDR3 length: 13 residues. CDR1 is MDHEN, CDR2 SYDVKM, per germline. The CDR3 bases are TGTGCCAGCAGTCCCAGACCAAATTCACCCCTCCACTTT. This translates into CASSPRPNSPLHF. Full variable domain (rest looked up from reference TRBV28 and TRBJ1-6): DVKVTQSSRYLVKRTGEKVFLECVQDMDHENMFWYRQDPGLGLRLIYFSYDVKMKEKGDIPEGYSVSREKKERFSLILESASTNQTSMYLCASSPRPNSPLHFGNGTRLTVT.

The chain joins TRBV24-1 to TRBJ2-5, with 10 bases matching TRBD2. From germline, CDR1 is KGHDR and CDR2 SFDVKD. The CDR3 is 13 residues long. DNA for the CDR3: TGTGCTAGAGCCGGGACTAGCGAAGAGACCCAGTACTTC. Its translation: CARAGTSEETQYF.

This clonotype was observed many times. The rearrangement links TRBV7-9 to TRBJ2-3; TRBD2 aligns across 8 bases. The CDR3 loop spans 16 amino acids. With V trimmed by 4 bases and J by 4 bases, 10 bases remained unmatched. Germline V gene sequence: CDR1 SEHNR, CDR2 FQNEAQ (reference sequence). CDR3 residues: CASSSSGRRHSDTQYF. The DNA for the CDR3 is TGTGCCAGCAGCTCAAGCGGGAGAAGGCATTCAGATACGCAGTATTTT.

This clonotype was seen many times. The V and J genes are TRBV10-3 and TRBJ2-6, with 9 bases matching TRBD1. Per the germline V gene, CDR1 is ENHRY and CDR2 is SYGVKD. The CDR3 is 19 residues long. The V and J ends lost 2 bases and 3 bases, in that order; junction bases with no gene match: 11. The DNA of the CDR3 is TGTGCCATCAGTGAGACTGGACAGGGGATCGGGCGTGGGGCCAACGTCCTGACTTTC. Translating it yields CAISETGQGIGRGANVLTF.

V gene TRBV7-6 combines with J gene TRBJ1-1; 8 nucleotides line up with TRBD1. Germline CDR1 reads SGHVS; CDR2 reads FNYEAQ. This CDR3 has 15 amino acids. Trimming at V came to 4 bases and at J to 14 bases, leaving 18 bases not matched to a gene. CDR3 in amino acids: CASSSTGGKTPLHFF. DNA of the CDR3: TGTGCCAGCAGCTCCACAGGGGGGAAGACACCCCTCCACTTCTTT. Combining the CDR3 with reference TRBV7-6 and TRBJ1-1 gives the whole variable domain GAGVSQSPRYKVTKRGQDVALRCDPISGHVSLYWYRQALGQGPEFLTYFNYEAQQDKSGLPNDRFSAERPEGSISTLTIQRTEQRDSAMYRCASSSTGGKTPLHFFGQGTRLTVV.

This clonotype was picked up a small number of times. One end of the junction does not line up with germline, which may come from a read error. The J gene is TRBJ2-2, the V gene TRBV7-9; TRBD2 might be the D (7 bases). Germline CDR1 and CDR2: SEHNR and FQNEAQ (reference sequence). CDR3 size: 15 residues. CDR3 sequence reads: CAGRGPDGGTGELFF. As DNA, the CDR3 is TGTGCCGGCAGGGGACCAGACGGGGGGACCGGGGAGCTGTTTTTT.

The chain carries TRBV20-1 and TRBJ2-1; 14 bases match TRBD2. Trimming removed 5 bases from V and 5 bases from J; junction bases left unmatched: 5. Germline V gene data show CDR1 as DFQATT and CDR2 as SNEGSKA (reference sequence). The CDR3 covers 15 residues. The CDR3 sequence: CSALTSGRADNEQFF. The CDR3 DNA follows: TGCAGTGCTTTGACTAGCGGGAGGGCTGACAATGAGCAGTTCTTC.

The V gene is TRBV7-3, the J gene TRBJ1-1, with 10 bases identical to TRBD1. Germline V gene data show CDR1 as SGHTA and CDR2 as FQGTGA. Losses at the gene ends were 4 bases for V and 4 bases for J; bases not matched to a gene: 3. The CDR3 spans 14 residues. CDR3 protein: CASSSTGGFTEAFF. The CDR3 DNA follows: TGTGCCAGCAGCTCGACAGGGGGCTTCACTGAAGCTTTCTTT.

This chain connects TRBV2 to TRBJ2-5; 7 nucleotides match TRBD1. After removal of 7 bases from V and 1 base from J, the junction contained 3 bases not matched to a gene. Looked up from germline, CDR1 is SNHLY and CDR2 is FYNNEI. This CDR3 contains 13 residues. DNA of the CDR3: TGTGCCAGCAAGACAGGGTTCCAAGAGACCCAGTACTTC. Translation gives CASKTGFQETQYF.

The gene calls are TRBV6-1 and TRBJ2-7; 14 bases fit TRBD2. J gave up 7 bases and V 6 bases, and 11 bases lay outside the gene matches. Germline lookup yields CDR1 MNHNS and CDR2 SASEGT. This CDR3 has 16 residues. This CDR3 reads CASRTSGGEHTEEQYF. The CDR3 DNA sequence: TGTGCCAGCAGGACTAGCGGGGGGGAACATACTGAAGAGCAGTACTTC.

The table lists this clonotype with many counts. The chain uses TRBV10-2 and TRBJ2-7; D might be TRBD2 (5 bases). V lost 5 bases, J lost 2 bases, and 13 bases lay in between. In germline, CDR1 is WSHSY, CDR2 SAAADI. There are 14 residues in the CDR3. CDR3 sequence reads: CASSSADRTYEQYF. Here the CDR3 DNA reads TGCGCCAGCAGTTCAGCGGACCGCACCTACGAGCAGTACTTC.

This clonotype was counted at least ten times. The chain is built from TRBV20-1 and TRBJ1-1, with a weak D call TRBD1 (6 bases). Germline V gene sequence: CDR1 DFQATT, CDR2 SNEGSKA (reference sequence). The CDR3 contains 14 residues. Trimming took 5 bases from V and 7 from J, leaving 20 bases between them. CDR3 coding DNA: TGCAGTGCTTTAAACGTGGGGGGGCTTAATGAAGCTTTCTTT. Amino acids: CSALNVGGLNEAFF.

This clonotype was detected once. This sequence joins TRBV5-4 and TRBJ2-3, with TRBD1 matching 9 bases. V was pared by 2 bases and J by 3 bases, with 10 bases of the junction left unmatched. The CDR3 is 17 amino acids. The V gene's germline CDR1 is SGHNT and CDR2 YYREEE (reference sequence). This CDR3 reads CASSLAGQGVRTDTQYF. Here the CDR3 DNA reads TGTGCCAGCAGCTTAGCGGGACAGGGCGTCCGGACAGATACGCAGTATTTT.

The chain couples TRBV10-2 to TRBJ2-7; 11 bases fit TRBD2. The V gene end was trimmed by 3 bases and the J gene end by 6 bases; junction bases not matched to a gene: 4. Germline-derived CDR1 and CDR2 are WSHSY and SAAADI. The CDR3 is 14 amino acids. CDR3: CASSELAGVVEQYF. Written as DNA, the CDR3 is TGCGCCAGCAGTGAACTAGCGGGAGTTGTCGAGCAGTACTTC.

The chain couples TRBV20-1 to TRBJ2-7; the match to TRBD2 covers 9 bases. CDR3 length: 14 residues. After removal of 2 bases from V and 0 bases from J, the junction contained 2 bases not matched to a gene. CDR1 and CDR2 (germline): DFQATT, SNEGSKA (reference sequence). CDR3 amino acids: CSARLAGHSYEQYF. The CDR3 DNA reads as TGCAGTGCTAGACTAGCGGGACACTCCTACGAGCAGTACTTC.